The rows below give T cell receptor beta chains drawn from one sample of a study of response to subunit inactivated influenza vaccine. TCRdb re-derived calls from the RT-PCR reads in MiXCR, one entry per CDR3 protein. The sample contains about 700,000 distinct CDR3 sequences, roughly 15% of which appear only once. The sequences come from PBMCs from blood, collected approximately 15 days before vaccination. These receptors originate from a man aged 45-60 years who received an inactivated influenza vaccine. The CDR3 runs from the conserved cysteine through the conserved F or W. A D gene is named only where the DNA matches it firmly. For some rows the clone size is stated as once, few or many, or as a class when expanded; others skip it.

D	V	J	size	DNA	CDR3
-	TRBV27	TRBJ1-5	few	TGTGCCAGCAGTTTAAGGGGCGGACTTAGCAATCAGCCCCAGCATTTT	CASSLRGGLSNQPQHF
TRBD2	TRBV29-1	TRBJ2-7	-	TGCAGCGTTGGCTATCTAGCGGACGGGTGGCAGTACTTC	CSVGYLADGWQYF
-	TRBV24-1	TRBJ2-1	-	TGTGCCACCAGTGATTTAACTAGTAACCATGAGCAGTTCTTC	CATSDLTSNHEQFF
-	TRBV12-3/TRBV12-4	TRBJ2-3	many	TGTGCCAGCAGTTTATGGGGGGATACGCAGTATTTT	CASSLWGDTQYF
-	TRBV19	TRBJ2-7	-	TGTGCCAGTAGCGGGACATTGTACGAGCAGTACTTC	CASSGTLYEQYF
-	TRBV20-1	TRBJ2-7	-	TGCAGTGCCCCCGGGTTGGGTTGGGAGCAGTACTTC	CSAPGLGWEQYF
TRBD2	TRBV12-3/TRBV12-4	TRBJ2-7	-	TGTGCCAGCAGTTTGTTAGCGGGGACCGGGGAGCAGTACTTC	CASSLLAGTGEQYF
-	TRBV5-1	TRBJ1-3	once	TGCGCCAGCAGCTGGGGGGCCTCTGGAAACACCATATATTTT	CASSWGASGNTIYF
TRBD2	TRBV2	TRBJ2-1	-	TGTGCCAGCAGTGAAAAAGCGGGGGGTTACAATGAGCAGTTCTTC	CASSEKAGGYNEQFF
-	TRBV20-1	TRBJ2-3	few	TGCAGTGCTCATGACACAGATACGCAGTATTTT	CSAHDTDTQYF
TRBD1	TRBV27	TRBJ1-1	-	TGTGCCAGCACCCGACAGGGTCTGAACACTGAAGCTTTCTTT	CASTRQGLNTEAFF
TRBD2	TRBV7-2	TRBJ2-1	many	TGTGCCAGCAGCTTAGGGCTAGCGGGTTATGAGCAGTTCTTC	CASSLGLAGYEQFF
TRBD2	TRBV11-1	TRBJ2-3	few	TGTGCCAGCAGCTGGTGGACTAGCGGGGGTTCTAGCACAGATACGCAGTATTTT	CASSWWTSGGSSTDTQYF
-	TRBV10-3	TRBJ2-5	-	TGTGCCATCAGTTACAGCCAAGAGACCCAGTACTTC	CAISYSQETQYF
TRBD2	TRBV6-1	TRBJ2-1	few	TGTGCCAGCAGGAATAGCGGGAGGTTCTACAATGAGCAGTTCTTC	CASRNSGRFYNEQFF
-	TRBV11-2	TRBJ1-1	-	TGTGCCAGCAGCTCCATTGCACGGGGAGGGATCACTGAAGCTTTCTTT	CASSSIARGGITEAFF
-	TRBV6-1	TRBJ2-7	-	TGTGCCAGCAGTGAAATTGGGACGAGGATGGGGCAGTACTTC	CASSEIGTRMGQYF
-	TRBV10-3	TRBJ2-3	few	TGTGCCATCAGTGATGGTTCTAGTGTAGAGCCGTATTTT	CAISDGSSVEPYF
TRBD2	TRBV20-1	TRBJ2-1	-	TGCAGTGCTAGGGCCGGGACTAGCGGGAGCTCCTACAATGAGCAGTTCTTC	CSARAGTSGSSYNEQFF
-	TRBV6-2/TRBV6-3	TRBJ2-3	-	TGTGCCAGCAGTTACCGGAGGAGCCTGAGGACAGATACGCAGTATTTT	CASSYRRSLRTDTQYF
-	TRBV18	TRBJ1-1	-	TGTGCCAGCTCACCACGTTCGCAGAACACTGAAGCTTTCTTT	CASSPRSQNTEAFF
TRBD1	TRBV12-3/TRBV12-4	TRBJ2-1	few	TGTGCCAGCAGTCCCACAATCTCGACAGGGTCTCGCTACAATGAGCAGTTCTTC	CASSPTISTGSRYNEQFF
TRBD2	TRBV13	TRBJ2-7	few	TGTGCCAGCAGCCGGACCGGACTAGCCGAGGAGCAGTACTTC	CASSRTGLAEEQYF
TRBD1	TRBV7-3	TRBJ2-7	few	TGTGCCAGCAGCCCCACAGGGGGAAGCGAGCAGTACTTC	CASSPTGGSEQYF
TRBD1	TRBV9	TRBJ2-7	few	TGTGCCAGCAGCGCCACCGGGACAGGGTCGTACGAGCAGTACTTC	CASSATGTGSYEQYF
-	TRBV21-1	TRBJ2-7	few	TGTGCCAGCAGCGCGACCGGGGACTCGTATTGCCACGAGCAGTACTTC	CASSATGDSYCHEQYF
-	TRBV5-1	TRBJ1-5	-	TGCGCCAGCAGCTTGGATGGCAGCTCATATCAGCCCCAGCATTTT	CASSLDGSSYQPQHF
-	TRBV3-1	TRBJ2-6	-	TGTGCCAGCAGCCAAGTGGGTCACTCTGGGGCCAACGTCCTGACTTTC	CASSQVGHSGANVLTF
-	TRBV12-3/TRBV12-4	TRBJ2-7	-	TGTGCCAGCAGTTTCGGATGGAACGAGCAGTACTTC	CASSFGWNEQYF
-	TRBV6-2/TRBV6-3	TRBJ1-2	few	TGTGCCAGCAGTAAAACAGGATACTATGGCTACACCTTC	CASSKTGYYGYTF
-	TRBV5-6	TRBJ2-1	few	TGTGCCAGCAGCTTTCTCAGGGGAGACTCCTACAATGAGCAGTTCTTC	CASSFLRGDSYNEQFF